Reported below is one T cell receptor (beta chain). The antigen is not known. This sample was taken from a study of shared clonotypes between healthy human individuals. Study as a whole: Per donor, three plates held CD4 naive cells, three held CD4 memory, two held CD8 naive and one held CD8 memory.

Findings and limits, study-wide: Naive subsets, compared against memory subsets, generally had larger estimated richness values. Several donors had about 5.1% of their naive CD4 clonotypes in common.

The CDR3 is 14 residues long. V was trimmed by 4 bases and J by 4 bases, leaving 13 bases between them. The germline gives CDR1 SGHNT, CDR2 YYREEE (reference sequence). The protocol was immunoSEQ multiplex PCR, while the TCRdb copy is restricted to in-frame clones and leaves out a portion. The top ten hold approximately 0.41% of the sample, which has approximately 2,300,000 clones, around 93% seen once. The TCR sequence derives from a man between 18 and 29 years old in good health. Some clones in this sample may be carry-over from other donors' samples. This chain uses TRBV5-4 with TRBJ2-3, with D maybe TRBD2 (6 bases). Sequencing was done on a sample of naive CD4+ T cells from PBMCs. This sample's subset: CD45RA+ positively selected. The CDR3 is CASSPGTFSDTQYF. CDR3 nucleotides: TGTGCCAGCAGCCCCGGGACTTTTTCAGATACGCAGTATTTT.